Given below is one T cell receptor beta chain in context. This clonotype was seen a handful of times. The antigen it recognizes is unknown. Base qualities were left out, and no much larger clone turns up one base away. The data belong to a study of T-cell reconstitution after alpha-beta-depleted transplantation in children listed by TCRdb under 2016. With regard to the full study: Using TCR repertoire profiling, the study quantitatively followed how T-cell immune reconstitution unfolded in children after TCRalphabeta/CD19-depleted allogeneic hematopoietic cell transplantation.

The CDR3 holds 13 amino acids from the cysteine to the phenylalanine. Here the CDR3 DNA is all that survives: 39 bases in frame from base 1. CDR1 and CDR2, looked up from the germline V gene, are KGHDR and SFDVKD. Deletion took 4 bases off V and 8 bases off J, with a span of 12 bases between the germline ends. Libraries were constructed by PCR. Sequencing took place on an Illumina HiSeq 2500. To normalize quantification of the TCRbeta repertoire, the TCR libraries were built with molecular barcoding that relied on unique molecular identifiers. TCRdb reanalyzed the raw reads on its own, using fastp at Q25 for trimming and MiXCR for clone calling, and kept in-frame beta chains. Rows are unified per CDR3 protein, each entry keeping the most common DNA and genes. Within this sample are some 500,000 distinct CDR3 sequences, with about a sixth of them counted one time only. The ten largest clones add up to approximately 3% of the sample.

The TCR originated in a human donor who donated a stem cell graft to a child with acute lymphoblastic leukemia. The rearranged chain carries TRBV24-1 and TRBJ2-3, with no confident D gene call. The material sequenced was PBMCs from the stem cell graft donor, taken from the stem cell graft. The CDR3 protein is CATSDPLLGTQYF. The base sequence is TGTGCCACCAGTGACCCCCTTCTCGGTACGCAGTATTTT.